The clone carrying this TCR beta chain has ten or more counts. Its antigen is still unknown. The record originates from a study of early T cells in non-severe SARS-CoV-2 infection. As for the study in general: Sequencing used unsorted whole-blood bulk RNA, so chains lack pairing.

Study outcomes and limitations: Sequences matched to VDJdb favored anti-spike CD8 responses, while private and CD4 specificities were missed.

The protocol attached unique molecular identifiers to individual cDNA molecules. TCRdb reprocessed the 5' RACE reads via MiXCR and lists one record per CDR3 protein. The data hold tens of thousands of distinct CDR3 sequences, with about 5% observed a single time. This receptor was obtained from an adult who was a healthcare worker with PCR-confirmed SARS-CoV-2 infection or an uninfected control (not recorded which). Sequencing used whole blood.

CDR3 region: CASTLPGAGKGYTF. The CDR3 nucleotides read TGTGCCAGCACCCTCCCGGGCGCAGGGAAGGGCTACACCTTC. The chain links TRBV6-2 or TRBV6-3 to TRBJ1-2; maybe TRBD1 (5 bases). Trimming pared 7 bases from V and 8 bases from J, leaving 20 bases between. The CDR3 spans 14 residues. CDR1 and CDR2 (germline): MNHEY, SVGEGT.